This TCR beta chain was captured in a study of early T cells in non-severe SARS-CoV-2 infection. Study details: Chains from this unsorted whole-blood bulk RNA could not be paired. Study-level findings and limits: CD4 and private specificities were missed by VDJdb matching, which favored anti-spike CD8 responses.

In the library, individual cDNA molecules carried attached unique molecular identifiers. MiXCR, run by TCRdb on the 5' RACE reads, gives a single entry per CDR3 protein. The repertoire holds approximately 62,000 distinct CDR3 sequences, with about 12% as singletons. Deletions cut 5 bases from V and 0 bases from J, with 14 bases between. Germline loops: CDR1 SGHTA, CDR2 FQGNSA. The CDR3 covers 15 residues. This clonotype was detected ten times or more. Its specificity is not known. Sequenced material: whole blood. This sequence originates from an adult who was a healthcare worker with PCR-confirmed SARS-CoV-2 infection or an uninfected control (not recorded which). This rearrangement joins TRBV7-2 to TRBJ2-7; D possibly uses TRBD1 or TRBD2 (5 bases each). The CDR3 DNA sequence: TGTGCCAGCAGCGCGGACCCGGGGCTCTCCTACGAGCAGTACTTC. It encodes CASSADPGLSYEQYF. The full variable domain, its missing parts supplied by reference TRBV7-2 and TRBJ2-7, is GAGVSQSPSNKVTEKGKDVELRCDPISGHTALYWYRQSLGQGLEFLIYFQGNSAPDKSGLPSDRFSAERTGGSVSTLTIQRTQQEDSAVYLCASSADPGLSYEQYFGPGTRLTVT.